This passage covers 10 T cell receptor beta chains from one sample sequenced in a study of blood T cell repertoires in COVID-19. Only in-frame clones appear in the TCRdb table, and some are missing; sequencing was by immunoSEQ multiplex PCR. This sample has approximately 150,000 clones, with 80% to 90% found just once. Sequences were obtained from peripheral blood. Every receptor here comes from a man aged 40-49 years with acute or convalescent COVID-19.

This chain links TRBV27 with TRBJ1-6; perhaps TRBD1 as D (5 bases). The CDR3 loop spans 13 amino acids. Trimming pared 5 bases from V and 9 bases from J, leaving 11 bases between. The germline gives CDR1 MNHEY, CDR2 SMNVEV (reference sequence). CDR3 sequence reads: CASSVRDGSPLHF. The CDR3 bases are TGTGCCAGCAGTGTCAGGGATGGTTCACCCCTCCACTTT.

V gene TRBV3-1 (or the pseudogene TRBV3-2) combines with J gene TRBJ1-1; TRBD1 matches 7 bases. This CDR3 comprises 14 residues. J was trimmed by 4 bases and V by 2 bases; bases with no gene match: 4. Germline CDR1 is LGHDT and CDR2 is YNNKEL (reference sequence). The DNA for the CDR3 is TGTGCCAGCAGCCAATTAGGGGGCGCCACTGAAGCTTTCTTT. It yields the protein CASSQLGGATEAFF.

The chain employs TRBV27 and TRBJ2-7, with 9 bases identical to TRBD1. Germline CDR1 reads MNHEY; CDR2 reads SMNVEV (reference sequence). Unmatched junction bases numbered 5, after V lost 5 bases and J lost 12 bases. The CDR3 is 11 residues long. The CDR3 coding sequence is TGTGCCAGCAGTCTCGGGACAGGGCTGTACTTC. It encodes CASSLGTGLYF.

The chain uses TRBV10-1 and TRBJ2-5, with 10 bases aligning to TRBD2. The germline gives CDR1 WNHNN, CDR2 SYGVQD (reference sequence). Trimming at V came to 2 bases and at J to 7 bases, leaving 7 bases not matched to a gene. This CDR3 is built from 15 residues. CDR3 coding DNA: TGCGCCAGCAGTGAGGGGCTAGCGGGGGTGGGGACCCAGTACTTC. The encoded protein is CASSEGLAGVGTQYF.

The rearrangement uses TRBV11-2 and TRBJ2-7, with TRBD1 matching over 9 bases. The CDR3 is made up of 16 amino acids. The germline CDR1 and CDR2 sequences are SGHAT and FQNNGV. The V and J ends lost 4 bases and 4 bases, in that order; junction bases with no gene match: 11. As DNA, the CDR3 is TGTGCCAGCAGCTCGACAGGGGGAATAGCCAAATACGAGCAGTACTTC. This sequence encodes CASSSTGGIAKYEQYF.

The CDR3 coding sequence is TGTGCCAGCAGTGAAGGTGCAGGGCGGACGCTACGGGGCTACACCTTC. This sequence encodes CASSEGAGRTLRGYTF. This sequence joins TRBV2 and TRBJ1-2; weak D call: TRBD1 (5 bases). V dropped 1 base and J dropped 8 bases, with 20 bases sitting between them. CDR3 length: 16 residues. CDR1 and CDR2 (germline): SNHLY, FYNNEI.

For the CDR3, the DNA is TGCGCCAGCAGTTATGGACTGCAAGAGACCCAGTACTTC. Translated, it gives CASSYGLQETQYF. The rearrangement joins TRBV5-1 to TRBJ2-5; D perhaps matches TRBD2 (5 bases). The CDR3 consists of 13 residues. Germline V gives CDR1 SGHRS, CDR2 YFSETQ. With 5 bases removed from V and 2 bases from J, the gap between germline ends came to 10 bases.

This clone was recorded only once. V usage is TRBV19 and J usage is TRBJ1-5; D is perhaps TRBD1 (6 bases). The V and J ends lost 5 bases and 7 bases respectively, with 15 bases between them. The CDR3 has 14 amino acids. Looked up from germline, CDR1 is LNHDA and CDR2 is SQIVND (reference sequence). The DNA for the CDR3 is TGTGCCAGTAGTTACGAACAGGGTCAGCAGCCCCAGCATTTT. Protein product: CASSYEQGQQPQHF.

This clone appeared once. The chain combines TRBV18 with TRBJ2-1; a weak D match, TRBD1 (6 bases). The germline CDR1 and CDR2 sequences are KGHSH and LQKENI. The CDR3 runs 15 residues. The V gene lost 3 bases and the J gene lost 4 bases, with 13 bases spanning the gap. CDR3 nucleotide sequence: TGTGCCAGCTCACCCACGGACAGCCCTTACAATGAGCAGTTCTTC. Its translation is CASSPTDSPYNEQFF.

The J gene is TRBJ1-5, the V gene TRBV6-2 or TRBV6-3; 11 bases align to TRBD1. The germline V gene encodes CDR1 MNHEY and CDR2 SVGEGT. CDR3 size: 17 residues. V was pared by 4 bases and J by 6 bases, with 11 bases of the junction left unmatched. CDR3 in DNA: TGTGCCAGCAGTTCCTGGACAGGGGGCGGAGTTGGTCAGCCCCAGCATTTT. The encoded protein is CASSSWTGGGVGQPQHF.